This T cell receptor (beta chain) is drawn from a study of cytomegalovirus exposure and HLA in healthy donors. Study results and caveats: In a later analysis, parvovirus B19, influenza, CMV and Epstein-Barr virus appeared linked to several top co-occurrence clusters. What a later analysis reportedly showed was that an Asian-associated ancestry cluster had fewer N-insertions than the roughly 720-donor mean. A missense DCLRE1C variant was associated with V- and J-gene trimming of TCR beta chains in a later analysis, and an independent cohort replicated the association. Segments of the TCR beta V type were, in most cases, productive about 90% or about 30% of the time in an earlier analysis.

Primers for the PCR totalled 60 Vbeta and 13 Jbeta. Profiling relied on immunoSEQ multiplex PCR, and the TCRdb table lists in-frame clones only, not all of them. The data contain about 160,000 clones, roughly four fifths of them seen just once; the ten biggest clones take up 1.9%. CDR3 length: 16 amino acids. J gave up 5 bases and V 2 bases, and 6 bases lay outside the gene matches. On this clone itself: Its antigen remains unknown.

The sequencing sample was made of PBMCs. The rearrangement joins TRBV23-1 to TRBJ1-5; 10 nucleotides align to TRBD1. TRBV23-1 belongs to the ORF category, with a function that is uncertain. The TCR comes from a woman between 18 and 29 years old in good health and CMV-seronegative. This CDR3 reads CASSQRDRGYHQPQHF. In DNA form, the CDR3 reads TGCGCCAGCAGTCAAAGGGACAGGGGTTACCATCAGCCCCAGCATTTT.